Shown below are 31 T cell receptor beta chains from a single sample sequenced in a study of blood T cell repertoires in COVID-19. Using immunoSEQ multiplex PCR, the repertoire was profiled, and TCRdb retains in-frame clones only, with some absent. This table holds approximately 74,000 clones, approximately 88% found once. Sequencing was carried out using peripheral blood. These receptors were obtained from a woman aged 55-70 years with acute or convalescent COVID-19.

The V call is TRBV6-1, the J call TRBJ2-2, with D maybe TRBD2 (6 bases). The germline V gene encodes CDR1 MNHNS and CDR2 SASEGT. The CDR3 sequence is 17 residues long. V lost 1 base to trimming and J lost 1 base, with 13 bases between them. The chain's CDR3 is CASSEGRGTVNTGELFF. Written as DNA, the CDR3 is TGTGCCAGCAGTGAAGGTCGGGGGACGGTGAACACCGGGGAGCTGTTTTTT.

The gene calls are TRBV5-1 and TRBJ2-6, with TRBD1 matching over 8 bases. Germline-derived CDR1 and CDR2 are SGHRS and YFSETQ. The CDR3 covers 20 residues. Germline trimming cut 4 bases from V and 0 bases from J; bases unmatched to any gene: 15. Here the CDR3 DNA reads TGCGCCAGCAGCCCTGGCCTAAAGGCAGGGGGCATCTCTGGGGCCAACGTCCTGACTTTC. Translated: CASSPGLKAGGISGANVLTF.

The genes are TRBV18 and TRBJ2-1; D is undetermined. The CDR3 has 11 amino acids. Germline V gene lookup returns CDR1 KGHSH and CDR2 LQKENI. Trimming removed 3 bases from V and 6 bases from J, with 3 bases in between. The DNA of the CDR3 is TGTGCCAGCTCACCCCTCAATGAGCAGTTCTTC. It yields the protein CASSPLNEQFF.

The chain combines TRBV19 with TRBJ2-3; no clear D gene. This CDR3 comprises 13 residues. CDR1 and CDR2 (germline): LNHDA, SQIVND (reference sequence). The V gene lost 1 base and the J gene lost 4 bases, with 6 bases spanning the gap. The CDR3 coding sequence is TGTGCCAGTAGTATAGTTCAGGCAGATACGCAGTATTTT. Protein: CASSIVQADTQYF.

The chain is built from TRBV3-1 (or the pseudogene TRBV3-2) and TRBJ2-2; no definite D call. With 2 bases removed from V and 2 bases from J, the gap between germline ends came to 12 bases. Per germline, CDR1 LGHDT and CDR2 YNNKEL (reference sequence). The CDR3 is 16 residues long. Written as DNA, the CDR3 is TGTGCCAGCAGCCAAACCTTCCCAGTCAACACCGGGGAGCTGTTTTTT. It specifies CASSQTFPVNTGELFF.

The chain uses TRBV18 and TRBJ2-3, with 10 positions matching TRBD2. This CDR3 region has 16 residues. The J segment lost 1 base and the V segment lost 3 bases, leaving 4 bases of the junction unmatched. Germline values: CDR1 KGHSH, CDR2 LQKENI. The CDR3 DNA sequence: TGTGCCAGCTCACCGGTCAGCGGGGGGGGCACAGATACGCAGTATTTT. The encoded protein is CASSPVSGGGTDTQYF.

The rearrangement uses TRBV5-1 and TRBJ2-3, with TRBD2 matching over 7 bases. The CDR3 runs to 15 residues. Germline CDR1 is SGHRS and CDR2 is YFSETQ. V dropped 5 bases and J dropped 1; count of bases not matched to a gene: 7. The DNA for the CDR3 is TGCGCCAGCAGAAGGGACCTAGCGGGCACAGATACGCAGTATTTT. Translating it yields CASRRDLAGTDTQYF. The full variable domain, rest sourced from reference TRBV5-1 and TRBJ2-3, is KAGVTQTPRYLIKTRGQQVTLSCSPISGHRSVSWYQQTPGQGLQFLFEYFSETQRNKGNFPGRFSGRQFSNSRSEMNVSTLELGDSALYLCASRRDLAGTDTQYFGPGTRLTVL.

The chain uses TRBV5-1 and TRBJ2-5; tentatively, D is TRBD1 (5 bases). Germline CDR1 and CDR2: SGHRS and YFSETQ. CDR3 size: 13 residues. The ends were cut back, 4 bases at V and 4 bases at J, with 11 bases in the middle. Written as DNA, the CDR3 is TGCGCCAGCAGCAACCAGGGCCGAGAGACCCAGTACTTC. Its protein product is CASSNQGRETQYF. Full variable domain (remainder filled in from reference TRBV5-1 and TRBJ2-5): KAGVTQTPRYLIKTRGQQVTLSCSPISGHRSVSWYQQTPGQGLQFLFEYFSETQRNKGNFPGRFSGRQFSNSRSEMNVSTLELGDSALYLCASSNQGRETQYFGPGTRLLVL.

The genes are TRBV9 and TRBJ1-2, with 7 nucleotides matching TRBD1. Germline-derived CDR1 and CDR2 are SGDLS and YYNGEE. The CDR3 is 18 amino acids. V trimming: 0 bases; J trimming: 6 bases; junction bases outside the gene matches: 17. This CDR3 is CASSVATGAGGVNHGYTF. In DNA form, the CDR3 reads TGTGCCAGCAGCGTAGCTACAGGGGCTGGGGGAGTAAATCATGGCTACACCTTC.

The rearrangement joins TRBV18 to TRBJ1-2; TRBD1 matches 7 bases. The CDR3 is made up of 16 amino acids. With 5 bases clipped from V and 3 bases from J, the junction kept 12 bases outside the gene matches. Germline CDR1 and CDR2: KGHSH and LQKENI. CDR3 bases: TGTGCCAGCTCAACCTCCCCGGGACAGCCTTACTATGGCTACACCTTC. Its translation: CASSTSPGQPYYGYTF. The whole variable domain, remainder taken from reference TRBV18 and TRBJ1-2, is NAGVMQNPRHLVRRRGQEARLRCSPMKGHSHVYWYRQLPEEGLKFMVYLQKENIIDESGMPKERFSAEFPKEGPSILRIQQVVRGDSAAYFCASSTSPGQPYYGYTFGSGTRLTVV.

This clone has just one count. The chain has TRBV7-2 and TRBJ1-3, with TRBD1 as a possible D gene (5 bases). Per the germline V gene, CDR1 is SGHTA and CDR2 is FQGNSA. This CDR3 contains 12 residues. V was pared by 2 bases and J by 8 bases, with 7 bases between. The CDR3 loop reads CASSLQGYTIYF. The CDR3 DNA follows: TGTGCCAGCAGCTTACAGGGTTACACCATATATTTT.

The chain carries TRBV2 and TRBJ2-3, with D possibly being TRBD1 (5 bases). The length of the CDR3 is 13 residues. From germline, CDR1 is SNHLY and CDR2 FYNNEI. The ends were cut back, 3 bases at V and 2 bases at J, with 6 bases in the middle. The CDR3 DNA reads as TGTGCCAGCAGTGACAGGGACACAGATACGCAGTATTTT. Translated: CASSDRDTDTQYF.

This clone was seen a few times. The chain recombines TRBV5-1 with TRBJ1-5, with D uncertain. Trimming took 2 bases from V and 0 from J, leaving 12 bases between them. The CDR3 runs 16 residues. Germline V lookup: CDR1 SGHRS, CDR2 YFSETQ. The CDR3 coding sequence is TGCGCCAGCAGCTTAGAGGGCATCCATAGCAATCAGCCCCAGCATTTT. Translation: CASSLEGIHSNQPQHF.

The rearrangement uses TRBV5-1 and TRBJ1-1; TRBD1 agrees at 7 bases. The CDR3 is 15 amino acids. The V segment lost 0 bases and the J segment 3 bases; nucleotides outside the gene matches: 5. CDR1 SGHRS and CDR2 YFSETQ come from the germline V gene. Here the CDR3 DNA reads TGCGCCAGCAGCTTGGGTGGCAGGGGGGACACTGAAGCTTTCTTT. Translated: CASSLGGRGDTEAFF.

V is TRBV2 and J is TRBJ1-1, with TRBD1 as a possible D gene (5 bases). This CDR3 has 16 residues. V lost 3 bases to trimming and J lost 3 bases, with 17 bases between them. Germline V gives CDR1 SNHLY, CDR2 FYNNEI. The CDR3 sequence is CASSDSDRRLDTEAFF. The CDR3 region has the DNA TGTGCCAGCAGTGACAGTGACAGAAGGCTGGACACTGAAGCTTTCTTT.

This clone was recorded once. Here the CDR3 reads CASSLSPGNRYSPLHF. The CDR3, as DNA: TGCGCCAGCAGCTTATCCCCCGGGAACCGATATTCACCCCTCCACTTT. The rearrangement joins TRBV5-1 to TRBJ1-6; D gene uncertain. CDR1 is SGHRS and CDR2 is YFSETQ in the germline V gene. The length of the CDR3 is 16 residues. Trimming left V 2 bases short and J 8 bases short, with 17 bases between.

The J gene is TRBJ1-4, the V gene TRBV20-1, with a weak D call TRBD1 (5 bases). CDR3 length: 16 amino acids. Trimming removed 3 bases at V and 7 bases at J, with 21 bases between. The germline CDR1 and CDR2 sequences are DFQATT and SNEGSKA (reference sequence). The CDR3 is CSASYRTTGFFEKLFF. CDR3 in DNA: TGCAGTGCTAGTTACCGGACAACTGGTTTTTTTGAAAAACTGTTTTTT.

This chain joins TRBV9 and TRBJ2-7; tentative D call: TRBD1 (5 bases). The CDR3 runs to 15 residues. Trimming took 2 bases from V and 0 from J, leaving 12 bases between them. Germline CDR1 is SGDLS and CDR2 is YYNGEE. This CDR3 reads CASSVRTRSSYEQYV. Here the CDR3 DNA reads TGTGCCAGCAGCGTTAGGACAAGGAGCTCCTACGAGCAGTACGTC.

The gene calls are TRBV6-1 and TRBJ1-2, with D unresolved. The germline gives CDR1 MNHNS, CDR2 SASEGT. The V and J ends lost 0 bases and 2 bases respectively, with 7 bases between them. CDR3 size: 14 residues. The CDR3 DNA sequence: TGTGCCAGCAGTGAAGCGATCAGGAACTATGGCTACACCTTC. Its protein is CASSEAIRNYGYTF.

The V call is TRBV5-4, the J call TRBJ1-6, with D perhaps TRBD1 (6 bases). There are 16 residues in the CDR3. The V end was cut by 4 bases, the J end by 5 bases, with 16 bases between. Per the germline V gene, CDR1 is SGHNT and CDR2 is YYREEE (reference sequence). CDR3 coding DNA: TGTGCCAGCAGCCGCGGACGACAGGTCGATAATTCACCCCTCCACTTT. Protein sequence: CASSRGRQVDNSPLHF.

V gene TRBV25-1 combines with J gene TRBJ2-5, with 16 bases matching TRBD2. Germline-derived CDR1 and CDR2 are MGHDK and SYGVNS. V lost 6 bases, J lost 9 bases, and 4 bases stayed unmatched. This CDR3 is built from 14 residues. CDR3 loop: CASRAGLAGGAQYF. Here the CDR3 DNA reads TGTGCCAGCAGGGCGGGACTAGCGGGAGGGGCCCAGTACTTC.

A remark on this clone: The same CDR3 arises from other DNA sequences in this sample as well. This chain connects TRBV10-1 to TRBJ1-2; D is undetermined. Germline V gene lookup returns CDR1 WNHNN and CDR2 SYGVQD (reference sequence). The CDR3 is made up of 12 amino acids. V was shortened by 5 bases and J by 4 bases, with 8 bases between the two germline ends. This CDR3 reads CASSCASYGYTF. The CDR3 DNA follows: TGCGCCAGCAGTTGCGCCTCCTATGGCTACACCTTC.

This clone was seen a few times. The rearrangement joins TRBV11-2 to TRBJ1-2, with D tentatively TRBD1 (6 bases). V was cut by 6 bases and J by 4 bases, with 15 bases left in between. The CDR3 is made up of 14 amino acids. Germline V gives CDR1 SGHAT, CDR2 FQNNGV. CDR3 nucleotides: TGTGCCAGCAGGCCACAGGGCACCCGCTATGGCTACACCTTC. This gives the protein CASRPQGTRYGYTF.

The rearrangement uses TRBV5-1 and TRBJ2-3; TRBD2 agrees at 7 bases. This CDR3 spans 16 amino acids. The germline V gene has CDR1 SGHRS and CDR2 YFSETQ. V trimming: 3 bases; J trimming: 4 bases; junction bases outside the gene matches: 11. The CDR3 loop reads CASSWLGGMYPDTQYF. CDR3 bases: TGCGCCAGCAGCTGGTTGGGGGGGATGTACCCAGATACGCAGTATTTT.

The chain links TRBV19 to TRBJ1-2; possible D gene TRBD1, 5 bases. Deletions cut 3 bases from V and 6 bases from J, with 8 bases between. The germline CDR1 and CDR2 sequences are LNHDA and SQIVND (reference sequence). The length of the CDR3 is 12 residues. Written as DNA, the CDR3 is TGTGCCAGTAGTATGGGGGGTGATGGCTACACCTTC. Its translation: CASSMGGDGYTF.

This chain connects TRBV5-1 to TRBJ2-7; a weak D match, TRBD1 (5 bases). The V and J ends lost 0 bases and 6 bases respectively, with 13 bases between them. This CDR3 spans 14 amino acids. Germline V lookup: CDR1 SGHRS, CDR2 YFSETQ. The CDR3 here is CASSLGPFRGEQYV. The CDR3, as DNA: TGCGCCAGCAGCTTGGGACCCTTTAGGGGCGAGCAGTACGTC.

This chain connects TRBV5-1 to TRBJ2-1; no definite D call. The CDR3 totals 13 residues. V lost 3 bases to trimming and J lost 9 bases, with 13 bases between them. The V gene's germline CDR1 is SGHRS and CDR2 YFSETQ. The CDR3 DNA sequence: TGCGCCAGCAGCTCCACCGCGCTAACTGAGCAGTTCTTC. It encodes CASSSTALTEQFF.

The rearrangement joins TRBV10-3 to TRBJ2-1; possible D gene TRBD2, 5 bases. Germline CDR1 and CDR2: ENHRY and SYGVKD. Trimming left V 11 bases short and J 6 bases short, with 20 bases between. The length of the CDR3 is 14 residues. Here the CDR3 DNA reads TGTGCCGCCTCCGGGCTAGCAATATTCAATGAGCAGTTCTTC. Translating gives CAASGLAIFNEQFF.

The rearrangement uses TRBV5-8 and TRBJ2-7; D may be TRBD2 (7 bases). The V end was cut by 5 bases, the J end by 3 bases, with 15 bases between. CDR3 length equals 14 residues. Germline loops: CDR1 SGHTS, CDR2 YDEGEE. CDR3 amino acids: CASSEQGGGYEQYV. CDR3 DNA: TGTGCCAGCAGTGAACAGGGCGGGGGCTACGAGCAGTACGTC.

The CDR3: CASSPISGPGDTQYF. The DNA for the CDR3 is TGTGCCAGCAGCCCAATTAGCGGCCCGGGGGATACGCAGTATTTT. The chain is built from TRBV5-8 and TRBJ2-3, with D tentatively TRBD2 (6 bases). Looked up from germline, CDR1 is SGHTS and CDR2 is YDEGEE. V shed 4 bases and J shed 6 bases, with 18 bases lying between them. The CDR3 covers 15 residues.

The chain links TRBV18 to TRBJ1-1, with D maybe TRBD1 (5 bases). Germline V gene lookup returns CDR1 KGHSH and CDR2 LQKENI. The CDR3 is made up of 16 amino acids. With 4 bases removed from V and 5 bases from J, the gap between germline ends came to 20 bases. The CDR3 DNA follows: TGTGCCAGCTCACGCAGCCAGGCCGTTCAGGGAACTGAAGCTTTCTTT. Translating it yields CASSRSQAVQGTEAFF.